This is a list of T cell receptor beta chains from one sample in a study of T cell responses to AZD1222 COVID-19 vaccine. The repertoire was sequenced with immunoSEQ multiplex PCR; TCRdb's copy has only in-frame clones and lacks some. Of about 140,000 clones listed, less than 95% are singletons. Sequenced here: peripheral blood, sampled 28 days after the second AZD1222 dose. These receptors were taken from an adult who received the AZD1222 COVID-19 vaccine. The CDR3 runs from the conserved cysteine through the conserved F or W. Fields, in order: D gene, V gene, clone size, J gene, CDR3 DNA, CDR3 protein. D genes are given only for firm matches. Expanded clones are given a class, and other clones once, few, many or no size at all.

TRBD1	TRBV10-2	.	TRBJ1-6	TGCGCCAGCAGTGGGGGACAGGTCTATAATTCACCCCTCCACTTT	CASSGGQVYNSPLHF
TRBD2	TRBV28	.	TRBJ2-7	TGTGCCAGCAGCTCGCTCGGACTAGCGGGACCCTACGAGCAGTACTTC	CASSSLGLAGPYEQYF
TRBD2	TRBV5-1	.	TRBJ2-1	TGCGCCAGCAGCTTGCCTAGCGGGGGGGATGAGCAGTTCTTC	CASSLPSGGDEQFF
TRBD2	TRBV6-2/TRBV6-3	.	TRBJ2-7	TGTGCCAGCAGCCTTATAGGGAGGAGCGGGACTAGGAAGAGCGAGCAGTACTTC	CASSLIGRSGTRKSEQYF
.	TRBV4-1	.	TRBJ1-5	TGCGCCAGCAGCCAGGGGGGGTTGTTAGTAAATCAGCCCCAGCATTTT	CASSQGGLLVNQPQHF
TRBD2	TRBV19	.	TRBJ2-2	TGTGCCAGTAGTATTTTAGCGGGGGGTTTCACCGGGGAGCTGTTTTTT	CASSILAGGFTGELFF
.	TRBV6-6	.	TRBJ1-5	TGTGCCAGCAGTCCGGGGGACCTCCTGGGAAATCAGCCCCAGCATTTT	CASSPGDLLGNQPQHF
.	TRBV7-2	.	TRBJ1-6	TGTGCCAGCAGCTTAAACGAGGGCTCACCCCTCCACTTT	CASSLNEGSPLHF
.	TRBV15	.	TRBJ1-4	TGTGCCACCAGCAGAGATATACGGACTAATGAAAAACTGTTTTTT	CATSRDIRTNEKLFF
.	TRBV9	.	TRBJ2-2	TGTGCCAGCAGCGTACGAGGAACCGGAAACACCGGGGAGCTGTTTTTT	CASSVRGTGNTGELFF
TRBD1	TRBV4-1	.	TRBJ1-2	TGCGCCAGCAGCCGCACAGGGGAATATGGCTACACCTTC	CASSRTGEYGYTF
TRBD1	TRBV28	once	TRBJ1-2	TGTGCCAGCAGTACCGGGACAGACAACTATGGCTACACCTTC	CASSTGTDNYGYTF
.	TRBV6-4	.	TRBJ2-3	TGTGCCAGCAGTGAGTTAGTGGGAGGTTGCACAGATACGCAGTATTTT	CASSELVGGCTDTQYF
.	TRBV10-2	.	TRBJ1-6	TGCGCCAGCAGTGTTTCTGGTCCCGGGTATTCACCCCTCCACTTT	CASSVSGPGYSPLHF
TRBD1	TRBV9	.	TRBJ2-1	TGTGCCAGCAGCGCCCGGGACAGGGGATGGGATGAGCAGTTCTTC	CASSARDRGWDEQFF
.	TRBV30	.	TRBJ2-5	TGTGCCTGGAGTATGACGGGGGGCTGGGAGACCCAGTACTTC	CAWSMTGGWETQYF
TRBD1	TRBV6-6	.	TRBJ2-7	TGTGCCAGCAGTTACGCCACGGGGACAGGACACTACGAGCAGTACTTC	CASSYATGTGHYEQYF
.	TRBV28	.	TRBJ1-6	TGTGCCAGCAGCACCCACGGGGCTTCGGTCGAATCACCCCTCCACTTT	CASSTHGASVESPLHF
.	TRBV18	.	TRBJ1-5	TGTGCCAGCTCACCAGACGTAGTGGGTCAGCCCCAGCATTTT	CASSPDVVGQPQHF
TRBD1	TRBV19	.	TRBJ1-2	TGTGCCAGTAGAGCAGACAGGGCGGGCGGCTACACCTTC	CASRADRAGGYTF
TRBD2	TRBV28	.	TRBJ2-3	TGTGCCAGCAACGCCGGGACTACCACAGATACGCAGTATTTT	CASNAGTTTDTQYF
.	TRBV18	.	TRBJ2-3	TGTGCCAGCTCACAAATTATCACAGATACGCAGTATTTT	CASSQIITDTQYF
.	TRBV28	few	TRBJ2-1	TGTGCCAGCAGTTTTCCGGGCTCCTATCGTGAGCAGTTCTTC	CASSFPGSYREQFF
.	TRBV7-9	.	TRBJ1-2	TGTGCCAGCAGCTTAGTGGTGACCGGGAGCTATGGCTACACCTTC	CASSLVVTGSYGYTF